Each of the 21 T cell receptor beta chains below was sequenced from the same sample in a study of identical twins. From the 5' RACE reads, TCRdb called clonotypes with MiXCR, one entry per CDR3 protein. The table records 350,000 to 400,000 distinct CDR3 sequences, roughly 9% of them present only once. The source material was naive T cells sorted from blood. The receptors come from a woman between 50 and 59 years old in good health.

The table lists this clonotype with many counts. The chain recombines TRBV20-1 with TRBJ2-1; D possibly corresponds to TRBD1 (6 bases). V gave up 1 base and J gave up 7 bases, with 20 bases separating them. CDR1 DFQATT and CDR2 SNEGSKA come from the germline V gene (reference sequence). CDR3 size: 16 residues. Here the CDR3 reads CSARAFRDKNKNEQFF. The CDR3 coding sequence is TGCAGTGCTAGAGCCTTCCGGGACAAGAACAAAAATGAGCAGTTCTTC.

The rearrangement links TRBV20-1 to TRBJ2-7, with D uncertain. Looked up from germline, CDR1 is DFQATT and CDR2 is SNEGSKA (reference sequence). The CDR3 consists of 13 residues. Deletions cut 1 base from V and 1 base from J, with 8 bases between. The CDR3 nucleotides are TGCAGTGCTAGAGGGATCAATTCCTACGAGCAGTACTTC. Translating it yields CSARGINSYEQYF.

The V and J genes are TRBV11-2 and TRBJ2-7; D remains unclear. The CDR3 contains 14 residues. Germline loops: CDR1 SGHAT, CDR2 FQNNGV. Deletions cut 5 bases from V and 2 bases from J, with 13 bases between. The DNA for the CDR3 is TGTGCCAGCAGCCCAGAAGGTTATACCTACGAGCAGTACTTC. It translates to CASSPEGYTYEQYF.

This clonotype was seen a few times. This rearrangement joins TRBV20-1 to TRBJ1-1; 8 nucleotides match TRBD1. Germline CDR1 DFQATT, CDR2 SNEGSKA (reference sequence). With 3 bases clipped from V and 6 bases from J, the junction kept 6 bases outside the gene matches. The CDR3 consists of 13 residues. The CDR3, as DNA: TGCAGTGCTAGGTACGCAGGGGGCTCTGAAGCTTTCTTT. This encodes CSARYAGGSEAFF.

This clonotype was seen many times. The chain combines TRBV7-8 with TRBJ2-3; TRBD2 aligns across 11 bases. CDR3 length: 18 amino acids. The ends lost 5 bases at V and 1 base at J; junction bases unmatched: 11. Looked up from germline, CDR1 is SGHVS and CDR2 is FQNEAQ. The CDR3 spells CASSHTSGRILGTDTQYF. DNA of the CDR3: TGTGCCAGCAGCCATACTAGCGGGAGAATTTTGGGCACAGATACGCAGTATTTT. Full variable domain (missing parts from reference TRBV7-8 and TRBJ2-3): GAGVSQSPRYKVAKRGQDVALRCDPISGHVSLFWYQQALGQGPEFLTYFQNEAQLDKSGLPSDRFFAERPEGSVSTLKIQRTQQEDSAVYLCASSHTSGRILGTDTQYFGPGTRLTVL.

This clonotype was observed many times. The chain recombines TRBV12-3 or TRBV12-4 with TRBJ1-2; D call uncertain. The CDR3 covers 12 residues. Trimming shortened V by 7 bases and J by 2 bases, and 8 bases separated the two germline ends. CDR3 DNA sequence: TGTGCCAGCACCCTTGCCAACTATGGCTACACCTTC. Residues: CASTLANYGYTF.

In DNA form, the CDR3 reads TGTGCCAGCAGTGGACTAGCGGAGTCGAATGAGCAGTTCTTC. Its translation: CASSGLAESNEQFF. The chain has TRBV27 and TRBJ2-1, with 10 bases lining up with TRBD2. The trim removed 5 bases at V and 7 bases at J, leaving 5 bases unmatched. CDR1 and CDR2 from the germline V gene are MNHEY and SMNVEV (reference sequence). The CDR3 has 14 amino acids.

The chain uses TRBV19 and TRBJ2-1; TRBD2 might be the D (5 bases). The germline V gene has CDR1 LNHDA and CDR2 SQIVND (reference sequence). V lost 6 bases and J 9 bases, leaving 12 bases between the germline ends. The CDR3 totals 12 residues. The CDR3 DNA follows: TGTGCCAGTAGCCTGGACTGGGGTGAGCAGTTCTTC. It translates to CASSLDWGEQFF.

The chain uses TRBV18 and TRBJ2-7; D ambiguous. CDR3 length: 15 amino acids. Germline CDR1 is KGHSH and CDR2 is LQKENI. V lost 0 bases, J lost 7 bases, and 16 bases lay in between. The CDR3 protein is CASSPPSAPAQEQYF. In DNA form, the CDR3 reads TGTGCCAGCTCACCACCGTCGGCTCCGGCACAAGAGCAGTACTTC.

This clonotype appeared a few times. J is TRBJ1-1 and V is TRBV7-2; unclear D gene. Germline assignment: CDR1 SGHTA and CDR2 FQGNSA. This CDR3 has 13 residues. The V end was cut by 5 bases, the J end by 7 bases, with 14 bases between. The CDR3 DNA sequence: TGTGCCAGCAGCCGGGGAACCACTAGTGAAGCTTTCTTT. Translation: CASSRGTTSEAFF. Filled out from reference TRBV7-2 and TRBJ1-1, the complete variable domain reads GAGVSQSPSNKVTEKGKDVELRCDPISGHTALYWYRQSLGQGLEFLIYFQGNSAPDKSGLPSDRFSAERTGGSVSTLTIQRTQQEDSAVYLCASSRGTTSEAFFGQGTRLTVV.

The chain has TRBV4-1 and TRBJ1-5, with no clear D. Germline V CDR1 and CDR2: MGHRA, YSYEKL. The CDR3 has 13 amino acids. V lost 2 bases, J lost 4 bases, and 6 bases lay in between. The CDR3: CASSQRSNQPQHF. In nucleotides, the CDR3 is TGCGCCAGCAGCCAACGCAGTAATCAGCCCCAGCATTTT.

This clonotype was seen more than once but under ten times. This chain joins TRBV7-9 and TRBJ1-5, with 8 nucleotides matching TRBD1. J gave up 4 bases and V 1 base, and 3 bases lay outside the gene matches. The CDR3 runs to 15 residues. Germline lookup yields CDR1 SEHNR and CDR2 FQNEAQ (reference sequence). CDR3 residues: CASSLDQGANQPQHF. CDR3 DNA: TGTGCCAGCAGCTTAGATCAGGGGGCTAATCAGCCCCAGCATTTT.

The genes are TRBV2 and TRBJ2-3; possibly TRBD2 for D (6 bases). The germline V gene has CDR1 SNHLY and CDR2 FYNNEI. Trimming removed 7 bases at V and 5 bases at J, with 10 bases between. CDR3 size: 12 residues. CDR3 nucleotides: TGTGCCAGCAATCTGGGGGGAGATACGCAGTATTTT. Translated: CASNLGGDTQYF.

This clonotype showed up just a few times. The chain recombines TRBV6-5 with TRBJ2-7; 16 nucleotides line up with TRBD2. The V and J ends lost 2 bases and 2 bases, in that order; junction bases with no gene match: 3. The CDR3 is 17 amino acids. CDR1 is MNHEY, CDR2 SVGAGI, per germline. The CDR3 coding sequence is TGTGCCAGCAGTTACCTGGGACTAGCGGGAGGGCCCTACGAGCAGTACTTC. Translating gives CASSYLGLAGGPYEQYF.

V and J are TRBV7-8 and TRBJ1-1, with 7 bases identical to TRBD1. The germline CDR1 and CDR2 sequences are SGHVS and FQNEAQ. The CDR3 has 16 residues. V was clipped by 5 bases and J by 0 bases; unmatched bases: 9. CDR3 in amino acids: CASSQGVGTVNTEAFF. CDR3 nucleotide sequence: TGTGCCAGCAGCCAAGGGGTAGGGACAGTGAACACTGAAGCTTTCTTT.

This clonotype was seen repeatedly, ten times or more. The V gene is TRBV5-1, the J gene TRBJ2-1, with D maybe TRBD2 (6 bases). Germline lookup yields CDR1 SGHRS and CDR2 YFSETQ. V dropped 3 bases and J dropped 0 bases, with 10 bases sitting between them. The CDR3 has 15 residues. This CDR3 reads CASSYRESSYNEQFF. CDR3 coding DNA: TGCGCCAGCAGCTACCGGGAGAGCTCCTACAATGAGCAGTTCTTC.

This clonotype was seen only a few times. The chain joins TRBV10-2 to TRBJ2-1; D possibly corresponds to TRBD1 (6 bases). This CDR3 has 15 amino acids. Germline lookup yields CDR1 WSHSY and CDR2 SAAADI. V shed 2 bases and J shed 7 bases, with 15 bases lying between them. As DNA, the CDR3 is TGCGCCAGCAGTGAGCCCACAGGGACGTCTAATGAGCAGTTCTTC. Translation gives CASSEPTGTSNEQFF.

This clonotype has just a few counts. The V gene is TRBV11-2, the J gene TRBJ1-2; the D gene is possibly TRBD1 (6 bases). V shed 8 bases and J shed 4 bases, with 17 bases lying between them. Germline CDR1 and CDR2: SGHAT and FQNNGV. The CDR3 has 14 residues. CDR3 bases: TGTGCCAGCGGACTCGGGGCAGGGGCCTATGGCTACACCTTC. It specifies CASGLGAGAYGYTF.

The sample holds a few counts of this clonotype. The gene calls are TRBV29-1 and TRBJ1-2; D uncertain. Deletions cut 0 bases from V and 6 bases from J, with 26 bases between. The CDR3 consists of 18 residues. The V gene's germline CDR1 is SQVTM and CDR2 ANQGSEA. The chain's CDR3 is CSVEDLVGPGDRNDGYTF. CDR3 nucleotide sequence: TGCAGCGTTGAAGATCTTGTAGGCCCTGGGGATAGGAACGATGGCTACACCTTC.

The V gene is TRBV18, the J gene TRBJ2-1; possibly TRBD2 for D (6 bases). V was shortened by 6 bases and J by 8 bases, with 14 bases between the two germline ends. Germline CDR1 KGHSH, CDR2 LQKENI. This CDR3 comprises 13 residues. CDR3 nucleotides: TGTGCCAGCTCCGGAGAGCGGGTGGATGAGCAGTTCTTC. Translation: CASSGERVDEQFF.

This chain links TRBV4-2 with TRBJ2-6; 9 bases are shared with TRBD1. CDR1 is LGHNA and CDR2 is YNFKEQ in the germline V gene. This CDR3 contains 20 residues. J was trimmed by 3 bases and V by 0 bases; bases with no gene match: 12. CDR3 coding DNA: TGTGCCAGCAGCCAAGATCGAAGGACAGGGGCTGGCGTTGGGGCCAACGTCCTGACTTTC. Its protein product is CASSQDRRTGAGVGANVLTF.